This T cell receptor (beta chain) was sequenced in a study of shared clonotypes between healthy human individuals. This clone was counted only a few times. Donors were healthy HIV-negative adults without recently reported acute infections or vaccinations. Deep was the level at which the assay was run. Around 310 ng DNA, about 30,000 T cell genomes, went into unsorted PBMC replicate PCRs. Unsorted PBMCs provided DNA that was sequenced on ten immunoSEQ deep assay plates. Produced via immunoSEQ multiplex PCR; TCRdb's table is partial and in-frame only. Here the sample spans about half a million clones, more than 65% being singletons. Germline CDR1 and CDR2: SQVTM and ANQGSEA. This CDR3 comprises 13 residues. V was pared by 7 bases and J by 4 bases, with 8 bases of the junction left unmatched.

The sample taken for sequencing was PBMCs. This TCR came from a woman aged 35 to 49 in good health. Some clones in this sample may be carry-over from other donors' samples. The rearrangement links TRBV29-1 to TRBJ2-7; 9 positions agree with TRBD2. In nucleotides, the CDR3 is TGCAGCGCTTTAGCGGGAGCGGAGTACGAGCAGTACTTC. Its translation: CSALAGAEYEQYF.